The T cell receptor (beta chain) under discussion was sequenced for a study of shared clonotypes between healthy human individuals. The CDR3 runs 16 residues. V was clipped by 9 bases and J by 0 bases; unmatched bases: 11. In germline, CDR1 is SGHRS, CDR2 YFSETQ. Repertoires were generated with immunoSEQ multiplex PCR, while TCRdb's copy carries only in-frame clones and drops some. The data contain about 2,200,000 clones, more than 85% of them singletons. In the naive CD8 group, cells lacked CD45RO and were positively selected for CCR7, so terminally differentiated effector memory CD45RA+ cells were left out.

The chain carries TRBV5-1 and TRBJ2-3; 9 positions agree with TRBD2. The sample consisted of naive CD8+ T cells from PBMCs. This TCR came from a young man in good health. Some clones in this sample may be carry-over from other donors' samples. Written as DNA, the CDR3 is TGCGCCACCCAGCGGGAGGAGACTTCTAGCACAGATACGCAGTATTTT. It specifies CATQREETSSTDTQYF.